The 31 T cell receptor beta chains reported below all come from one sample, sequenced in a study of blood T cell repertoires in COVID-19. Assay: immunoSEQ multiplex PCR; the TCRdb copy retains only in-frame clones and omits some. This table has about 270,000 clones, roughly 85% appearing once. Material for sequencing was peripheral blood. All receptors derive from a woman between 18 and 29 years old with acute or convalescent COVID-19.

The gene calls are TRBV28 and TRBJ1-3; D perhaps matches TRBD1 (6 bases). V was pared by 1 base and J by 0 bases, with 19 bases between. This CDR3 is built from 19 residues. Germline-derived CDR1 and CDR2 are MDHEN and SYDVKM. The CDR3 nucleotides are TGTGCCAGCAGTTTATCCTCAACTTCGACAGGCAGCTCTGGAAACACCATATATTTT. Amino acids: CASSLSSTSTGSSGNTIYF.

The chain joins TRBV25-1 to TRBJ1-3; 7 bases agree with TRBD1. This CDR3 comprises 16 residues. Per the germline V gene, CDR1 is MGHDK and CDR2 is SYGVNS. Trimming took 6 bases from V and 0 from J; bases not matched to a gene: 8. The CDR3 reads CASSSGQHLSGNTIYF. CDR3 DNA: TGTGCCAGCAGCTCGGGACAGCACCTCTCTGGAAACACCATATATTTT.

This CDR3 is CASSLTTIYEQYF. The CDR3 DNA sequence: TGTGCCAGCAGTTTAACAACGATCTACGAGCAGTACTTC. The V and J genes are TRBV28 and TRBJ2-7; D unclear. Germline CDR1 and CDR2: MDHEN and SYDVKM. This CDR3 spans 13 amino acids. V was cut by 2 bases and J by 3 bases, with 8 bases left in between. The full variable domain, completed using reference TRBV28 and TRBJ2-7, is DVKVTQSSRYLVKRTGEKVFLECVQDMDHENMFWYRQDPGLGLRLIYFSYDVKMKEKGDIPEGYSVSREKKERFSLILESASTNQTSMYLCASSLTTIYEQYFGPGTRLTVT.

V and J are TRBV7-8 and TRBJ2-3, with a possible D match to TRBD2 (5 bases). V lost 3 bases, J lost 0 bases, and 16 bases lay in between. CDR3 length: 17 amino acids. CDR1 SGHVS and CDR2 FQNEAQ come from the germline V gene. The CDR3 coding sequence is TGTGCCAGCAGCTTTAATTGGGCGGACTCGAGCACAGATACGCAGTATTTT. It encodes CASSFNWADSSTDTQYF.

The genes are TRBV13 and TRBJ1-4, with 10 bases aligning to TRBD1. In germline, CDR1 is PRHDT, CDR2 FYEKMQ (reference sequence). The CDR3 contains 15 residues. V gave up 5 bases and J gave up 11 bases; unmatched junction bases: 11. CDR3 amino acids: CASSPPGQGRGKLFF. CDR3 DNA sequence: TGTGCCAGCAGCCCCCCGGGACAGGGGAGAGGGAAACTGTTTTTT.

The count of this clone is one. The chain links TRBV30 to TRBJ2-4, with 8 bases fitting TRBD1. The CDR3 length is 13 residues. The V and J ends lost 5 bases and 4 bases, in that order; junction bases with no gene match: 4. The germline V gene encodes CDR1 GTSNPN and CDR2 SVGIG (reference sequence). The chain's CDR3 is CAWSTGAKNIQYF. The CDR3 bases are TGTGCCTGGTCGACAGGGGCAAAAAACATTCAGTACTTC.

The DNA of the CDR3 is TGTGCCAGCAGCCTCAACGGCCCAGGGGTCTATGGCTACACCTTC. It yields the protein CASSLNGPGVYGYTF. The chain is built from TRBV5-4 and TRBJ1-2; tentative D call: TRBD1 (6 bases). V was pared by 4 bases and J by 4 bases, with 17 bases between. Germline loops: CDR1 SGHNT, CDR2 YYREEE (reference sequence). This CDR3 has 15 amino acids.

V usage is TRBV6-6 and J usage is TRBJ1-6; D unclear. This CDR3 has 15 amino acids. Germline V gene lookup returns CDR1 MNHNY and CDR2 SVGAGI (reference sequence). V was clipped by 6 bases and J by 7 bases, with 16 bases between them. The CDR3 bases are TGTGCCAGCAGCTCGGCGGGAATGGAGAATTCACCCCTCCACTTT. Its translation is CASSSAGMENSPLHF.

The CDR3 protein is CASSSRTGKAEAFF. In DNA form, the CDR3 reads TGTGCCAGCAGTTCACGGACGGGGAAGGCTGAAGCTTTCTTT. V is TRBV25-1 and J is TRBJ1-1; D is undetermined. V lost 5 bases to trimming and J lost 6 bases, with 16 bases between them. CDR3 length: 14 amino acids. Germline-derived CDR1 and CDR2 are MGHDK and SYGVNS. Based on the CDR3 plus reference TRBV25-1 and TRBJ1-1, the full variable domain is EADIYQTPRYLVIGTGKKITLECSQTMGHDKMYWYQQDPGMELHLIHYSYGVNSTEKGDLSSESTVSRIRTEHFPLTLESARPSHTSQYLCASSSRTGKAEAFFGQGTRLTVV.

This clone was found once. The rearrangement uses TRBV7-8 and TRBJ1-1; TRBD1 is a possible D gene (5 bases). V lost 3 bases to trimming and J lost 1 base, with 12 bases between them. The CDR3 covers 15 residues. Germline assignment: CDR1 SGHVS and CDR2 FQNEAQ. For the CDR3, the DNA is TGTGCCAGCAGCTTGGGACTGATAGAGAACACTGAAGCTTTCTTT. It specifies CASSLGLIENTEAFF.

V gene TRBV6-5 combines with J gene TRBJ1-1, with TRBD1 matching 12 bases. This CDR3 spans 16 amino acids. Germline values: CDR1 MNHEY, CDR2 SVGAGI. The ends lost 4 bases at V and 4 bases at J; junction bases unmatched: 7. The chain's CDR3 is CASSWGQGARGTEAFF. CDR3 DNA sequence: TGTGCCAGCAGTTGGGGACAGGGGGCGCGGGGCACTGAAGCTTTCTTT.

CDR3 DNA sequence: TGTGCCAGCATCCCTAGCGTAACCTACGAGCAGTACTTC. Translated: CASIPSVTYEQYF. The chain carries TRBV28 and TRBJ2-7; weak D call: TRBD2 (6 bases). Germline CDR1 is MDHEN and CDR2 is SYDVKM. This CDR3 is built from 13 residues. Trimming took off 7 bases at V and 2 bases at J, with 12 bases between the two ends.

The CDR3 protein is CASSPDRYEQYF. The CDR3 DNA is TGCGCCAGCAGCCCGGACAGGTACGAGCAGTACTTC. This chain joins TRBV5-1 and TRBJ2-7, with 7 bases lining up with TRBD1. Germline CDR1 SGHRS, CDR2 YFSETQ. The CDR3 is made up of 12 amino acids. V lost 4 bases to trimming and J lost 4 bases; unmatched junction nucleotides: 2.

The chain recombines TRBV5-1 with TRBJ2-3; 8 bases map to TRBD1. The germline V gene encodes CDR1 SGHRS and CDR2 YFSETQ. Trimming removed 3 bases from V and 5 bases from J; junction bases left unmatched: 5. The CDR3 length is 14 residues. This chain's CDR3 is CASSSGQGKDTQYF. The CDR3 DNA sequence: TGCGCCAGCAGCTCTGGACAGGGAAAAGATACGCAGTATTTT.

The chain recombines TRBV3-1 (or the pseudogene TRBV3-2) with TRBJ2-7, with 12 bases fitting TRBD2. Germline CDR1 and CDR2: LGHDT and YNNKEL (reference sequence). There are 19 residues in the CDR3. Trimming removed 0 bases from V and 4 bases from J; junction bases left unmatched: 13. The CDR3 DNA reads TGTGCCAGCAGCCAAGAAAGTCTAGCGGGAGGGTCCCCCTTATACGAGCAGTACTTC. The encoded protein is CASSQESLAGGSPLYEQYF.

The chain links TRBV12-3 or TRBV12-4 to TRBJ1-5; D is uncertain. V gave up 5 bases and J gave up 1 base, with 6 bases separating them. This CDR3 region has 13 residues. CDR3 nucleotide sequence: TGTGCCAGCAGTGCAGAAAGCAATCAGCCCCAGCATTTT. Encoded protein: CASSAESNQPQHF.

The CDR3 region has the DNA TGTGCCAGTAGTACAAGGGACAGTAGCTCCTACAATGAGCAGTTCTTC. This translates into CASSTRDSSSYNEQFF. The rearrangement joins TRBV19 to TRBJ2-1, with 7 bases fitting TRBD1. The V gene's germline CDR1 is LNHDA and CDR2 SQIVND (reference sequence). J lost 0 bases, V lost 4 bases, and 6 bases had no gene match. This CDR3 spans 16 amino acids.

V is TRBV28 and J is TRBJ1-5; 8 bases agree with TRBD1. V gave up 8 bases and J gave up 6 bases; unmatched junction bases: 9. CDR1 is MDHEN, CDR2 SYDVKM, per germline. The length of the CDR3 is 14 residues. CDR3 amino acids: CASQGGQGSQPQHF. The CDR3 DNA sequence: TGTGCCAGCCAGGGAGGACAGGGAAGTCAGCCCCAGCATTTT.

In this sample, this clone is medium-sized. The CDR3 nucleotides are TGTGCCAGTACCCGACTAGCGGGTTCTGCAGTGCAGTTCTTC. Residues: CASTRLAGSAVQFF. J is TRBJ2-1 and V is TRBV19; 10 nucleotides align to TRBD2. Germline V gives CDR1 LNHDA, CDR2 SQIVND (reference sequence). CDR3 length: 14 residues. After removal of 7 bases from V and 12 bases from J, the junction contained 12 bases not matched to a gene.

The chain employs TRBV7-2 and TRBJ1-3; no firm D call. Germline V gene lookup returns CDR1 SGHTA and CDR2 FQGNSA. CDR3 size: 15 residues. V lost 4 bases, J lost 0 bases, and 10 bases lay in between. The CDR3 DNA reads as TGTGCCAGCAGCTCAACGCGGGGCTCTGGAAACACCATATATTTT. It codes for CASSSTRGSGNTIYF.

This chain links TRBV27 with TRBJ1-5; no definite D call. V was shortened by 2 bases and J by 0 bases, with 11 bases between the two germline ends. Germline V gene data show CDR1 as MNHEY and CDR2 as SMNVEV (reference sequence). The CDR3 extends over 16 amino acids. CDR3 amino acids: CASSLEGGNSNQPQHF. CDR3 DNA sequence: TGTGCCAGCAGTTTAGAGGGCGGGAATAGCAATCAGCCCCAGCATTTT.

On this clone itself: The same CDR3 is also encoded by other DNA sequences in this sample. The J gene is TRBJ1-3, the V gene TRBV5-1; D possibly corresponds to TRBD1 (5 bases). CDR1 and CDR2 from the germline V gene are SGHRS and YFSETQ. Trimming shortened V by 4 bases and J by 1 base, and 9 bases separated the two germline ends. The CDR3 length is 14 residues. The CDR3 sequence is CASSLDSSGNTIYF. The CDR3 DNA is TGCGCCAGCAGCCTAGACAGTTCTGGAAACACCATATATTTT.

The chain has TRBV19 and TRBJ1-2; D is ambiguous. V was cut by 5 bases and J by 6 bases, with 28 bases left in between. The CDR3 is 18 amino acids. Per the germline V gene, CDR1 is LNHDA and CDR2 is SQIVND (reference sequence). As DNA, the CDR3 is TGTGCCAGTAGTCACTGGGCCATTACCTTAAGTAAGTCCGATGGCTACACCTTC. Its protein is CASSHWAITLSKSDGYTF.

This clone was observed a few times. This sequence joins TRBV11-2 and TRBJ2-1, with a tentative D call TRBD1 (6 bases). In germline, CDR1 is SGHAT, CDR2 FQNNGV. CDR3 length: 19 residues. Trimming shortened V by 5 bases and J by 5 bases, and 28 bases separated the two germline ends. CDR3 sequence (DNA): TGTGCCAGCAGCCGACAGATCTCGTACGACCCCTGGGGGCACAATGAGCAGTTCTTC. Its translation is CASSRQISYDPWGHNEQFF.

J is TRBJ2-1 and V is TRBV5-4; 7 bases are a match to TRBD2. In germline, CDR1 is SGHNT, CDR2 YYREEE (reference sequence). This CDR3 has 15 residues. J lost 7 bases, V lost 0 bases, and 7 bases had no gene match. CDR3 sequence reads: CASSLEGGSRNEQFF. The CDR3 coding sequence is TGTGCCAGCAGCTTGGAAGGCGGGAGCCGGAATGAGCAGTTCTTC.

V is TRBV6-5 and J is TRBJ1-3; D remains ambiguous. Germline-derived CDR1 and CDR2 are MNHEY and SVGAGI. The V and J ends lost 2 bases and 3 bases respectively, with 11 bases between them. The CDR3 length is 15 residues. In DNA, the CDR3 is TGTGCCAGCAGTTACACCGGGATAAATGGAAACACCATATATTTT. It encodes CASSYTGINGNTIYF.

This clone was picked up a small number of times. In the same sample, other DNA sequences code for this CDR3. J is TRBJ1-4 and V is TRBV25-1; TRBD1 agrees at 7 bases. CDR1 and CDR2 (germline): MGHDK, SYGVNS. This CDR3 is built from 15 residues. V gave up 1 base and J gave up 5 bases; unmatched junction bases: 4. The DNA of the CDR3 is TGTGCCAGCAGTGAATGGGGACAGCTAAATGAAAAACTGTTTTTT. This codes for CASSEWGQLNEKLFF.

The rearrangement uses TRBV27 and TRBJ2-7; 12 positions agree with TRBD2. There are 17 residues in the CDR3. The J segment lost 2 bases and the V segment lost 9 bases, leaving 14 bases of the junction unmatched. Germline loops: CDR1 MNHEY, CDR2 SMNVEV (reference sequence). CDR3 loop: CARFKLGLAGPAYEQYF. The CDR3 coding sequence is TGTGCCAGATTTAAACTCGGACTAGCGGGGCCTGCCTACGAGCAGTACTTC.

The V gene is TRBV28, the J gene TRBJ2-5; 9 positions match TRBD2. V lost 11 bases to trimming and J lost 4 bases; unmatched junction nucleotides: 8. Looked up from germline, CDR1 is MDHEN and CDR2 is SYDVKM. The CDR3 spans 13 residues. CDR3 in amino acids: CASKIAGAETQYF. CDR3 nucleotide sequence: TGTGCCTCCAAGATAGCGGGAGCAGAGACCCAGTACTTC.

The chain is built from TRBV6-1 and TRBJ2-1; D gene uncertain. The CDR3 is 12 residues long. Germline values: CDR1 MNHNS, CDR2 SASEGT. V was pared by 1 base and J by 12 bases, with 10 bases between. This CDR3 reads CASSEVAEGQFF. In DNA form, the CDR3 reads TGTGCCAGCAGTGAAGTTGCGGAAGGGCAGTTCTTC.

The chain carries TRBV6-2 or TRBV6-3 and TRBJ2-7; 9 bases line up with TRBD2. Germline V gene sequence: CDR1 MNHEY, CDR2 SVGEGT. V shed 0 bases and J 6 bases; nucleotides not matched to a gene: 6. The CDR3 spans 15 residues. The CDR3 reads CASSYSRGRAREQYF. In nucleotides, the CDR3 is TGTGCCAGCAGTTACTCCCGCGGGAGGGCTCGCGAGCAGTACTTC.